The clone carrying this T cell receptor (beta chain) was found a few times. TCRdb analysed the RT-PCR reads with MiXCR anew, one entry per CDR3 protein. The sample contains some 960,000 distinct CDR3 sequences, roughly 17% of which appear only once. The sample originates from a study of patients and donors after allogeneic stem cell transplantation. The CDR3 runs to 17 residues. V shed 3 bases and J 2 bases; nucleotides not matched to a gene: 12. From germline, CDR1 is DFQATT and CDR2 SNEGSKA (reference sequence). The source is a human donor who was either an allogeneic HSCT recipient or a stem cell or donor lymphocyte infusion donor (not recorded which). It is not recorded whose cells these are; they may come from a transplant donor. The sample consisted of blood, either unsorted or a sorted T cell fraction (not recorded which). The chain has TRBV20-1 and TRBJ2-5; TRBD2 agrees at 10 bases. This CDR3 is CSASQAGGLFWQETQYF. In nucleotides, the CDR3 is TGCAGTGCTAGTCAAGCGGGGGGGCTTTTTTGGCAAGAGACCCAGTACTTC.